This T cell receptor beta chain is from a study of cytomegalovirus exposure and HLA in healthy donors. Study results and caveats: TCR beta V- and J-gene trimming was later associated with a missense DCLRE1C variant.

In regard to this clone: Its antigen is still unknown.

The CDR3 is 15 residues long. Germline V gives CDR1 SGHNT, CDR2 YENEEA. V dropped 0 bases and J dropped 4; count of bases not matched to a gene: 3. With 60 Vbeta and 13 Jbeta primers, the PCR was carried out. Here immunoSEQ multiplex PCR was the method, and the copy in TCRdb shows in-frame clones only, minus some. The sample holds about 110,000 clones, less than 80% seen once. The sample comprised PBMCs. This clonotype was obtained from a man between 25 and 39 years old in good health and CMV-seropositive. The V call is TRBV11-3, the J call TRBJ2-5, with 9 bases that match TRBD1. CDR3 in amino acids: CASSLDGQGLETQYF. In nucleotides, the CDR3 is TGTGCCAGCAGCTTAGACGGACAGGGGTTAGAGACCCAGTACTTC.